One and the same sample provided the 5 T cell receptor beta chains below, sequenced in a study of blood T cell repertoires in COVID-19. TCRdb's copy holds only in-frame clones and misses some; the assay was immunoSEQ multiplex PCR. The repertoire holds about 34,000 clones, with almost 80% as singletons. The specimen was peripheral blood. These receptors came from a woman in her sixties with acute or convalescent COVID-19.

In DNA, the CDR3 is TGTGCCAGCAGCTTAGGGTTTGGTACAGGATCTAACTATGGCTACACCTTC. Its protein product is CASSLGFGTGSNYGYTF. The gene calls are TRBV7-9 and TRBJ1-2; a possible D gene is TRBD1 (5 bases). V lost 1 base and J lost 0, with 15 bases in between. The CDR3 spans 17 residues. The germline V gene has CDR1 SEHNR and CDR2 FQNEAQ (reference sequence).

The chain employs TRBV19 and TRBJ1-4, with D possibly matching TRBD1 (5 bases). Germline values: CDR1 LNHDA, CDR2 SQIVND (reference sequence). The CDR3 consists of 17 residues. Trimming stripped 5 bases from V and 5 bases from J, with 21 bases between. This chain's CDR3 is CASSSWTRTEGNEKLFF. In nucleotides, the CDR3 is TGTGCCAGTAGTTCCTGGACGAGGACGGAGGGGAATGAAAAACTGTTTTTT.

The chain links TRBV29-1 to TRBJ1-1; 7 bases fit TRBD1. Trimming took 6 bases from V and 2 from J; bases not matched to a gene: 9. The CDR3 is made up of 14 amino acids. Germline lookup yields CDR1 SQVTM and CDR2 ANQGSEA. CDR3 nucleotide sequence: TGCAGCGTCGTTACCGGGACAGCTAACACTGAAGCTTTCTTT. As protein: CSVVTGTANTEAFF.

J is TRBJ2-2 and V is TRBV5-6; no firm D call. Germline CDR1 reads SGHDT; CDR2 reads YYEEEE. The CDR3 is 14 residues long. Trimming removed 4 bases at V and 1 base at J, with 8 bases between. The CDR3 region has the DNA TGTGCCAGCAGCCCCGGGTGGAACACCGGGGAGCTGTTTTTT. Translating it yields CASSPGWNTGELFF.

This chain uses TRBV20-1 with TRBJ1-2; perhaps TRBD1 as D (6 bases). V dropped 3 bases and J dropped 8 bases, with 7 bases sitting between them. This CDR3 region has 10 residues. Per germline, CDR1 DFQATT and CDR2 SNEGSKA (reference sequence). CDR3 sequence reads: CSASQGGYTF. CDR3 bases: TGCAGTGCTAGTCAGGGGGGCTACACCTTC.